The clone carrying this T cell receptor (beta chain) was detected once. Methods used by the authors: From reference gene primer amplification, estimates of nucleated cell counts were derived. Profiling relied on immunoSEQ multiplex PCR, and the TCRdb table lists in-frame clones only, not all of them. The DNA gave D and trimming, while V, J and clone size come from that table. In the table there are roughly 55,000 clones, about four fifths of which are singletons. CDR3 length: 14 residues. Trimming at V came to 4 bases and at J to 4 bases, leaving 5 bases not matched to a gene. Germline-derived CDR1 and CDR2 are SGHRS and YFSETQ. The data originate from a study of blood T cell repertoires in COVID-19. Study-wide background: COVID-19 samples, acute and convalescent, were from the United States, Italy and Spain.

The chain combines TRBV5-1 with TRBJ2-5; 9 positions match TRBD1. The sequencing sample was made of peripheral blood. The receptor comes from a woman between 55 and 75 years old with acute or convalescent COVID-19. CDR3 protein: CASSLTGGRETQYF. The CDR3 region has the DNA TGCGCCAGCAGCCTGACAGGGGGGAGAGAGACCCAGTACTTC.